A single sample gave rise to the 21 T cell receptor beta chains below, sequenced in a study of patients and donors after allogeneic stem cell transplantation. TCRdb fed the RT-PCR reads into MiXCR, producing one record per CDR3 protein. Of about a million distinct CDR3 sequences in the sample, 15% to 20% are singletons; the top ten hold 5% to 6.5%. The sample taken for sequencing was blood, either unsorted or a sorted T cell fraction (not recorded which). These TCRs come from a human donor who was either an allogeneic HSCT recipient or a stem cell or donor lymphocyte infusion donor (not recorded which). It is not recorded whose cells these are; they may come from a transplant donor.

This clonotype was found a few times. The chain is built from TRBV7-6 and TRBJ2-1, with unresolved D. The length of the CDR3 is 12 residues. Trimming took 2 bases from V and 10 from J, leaving 9 bases between them. Germline CDR1 is SGHVS and CDR2 is FNYEAQ. CDR3: CASSLFRKEQFF. In DNA, the CDR3 is TGTGCCAGCAGCTTATTCCGTAAAGAGCAGTTCTTC.

The chain recombines TRBV12-3 or TRBV12-4 with TRBJ1-5; 8 bases map to TRBD1. The junction had 7 bases not matched to a gene; V was cut back by 6 bases and J by 3 bases. CDR3 size: 15 residues. DNA of the CDR3: TGTGCCAGCAGGTCTCAGGGGGCCCTCAATCAGCCCCAGCATTTT. Translating gives CASRSQGALNQPQHF.

V is TRBV7-2 and J is TRBJ2-7, with TRBD2 matching 8 bases. This CDR3 region has 14 residues. V gave up 5 bases and J gave up 4 bases; unmatched junction bases: 7. The germline V gene has CDR1 SGHTA and CDR2 FQGNSA. The CDR3 loop reads CASSPSGSQYEQYF. As DNA, the CDR3 is TGTGCCAGCAGCCCAAGCGGGAGTCAGTACGAGCAGTACTTC. Variable domain in full (rest from reference TRBV7-2 and TRBJ2-7): GAGVSQSPSNKVTEKGKDVELRCDPISGHTALYWYRQSLGQGLEFLIYFQGNSAPDKSGLPSDRFSAERTGGSVSTLTIQRTQQEDSAVYLCASSPSGSQYEQYFGPGTRLTVT.

The CDR3 bases are TGCGCCAGCAGCCAAGTCCCGGGCCTCGCGAACACCGGGGAGCTGTTTTTT. Residues: CASSQVPGLANTGELFF. J is TRBJ2-2 and V is TRBV4-3; D unresolved. CDR1 is LGHNA, CDR2 YSLEER, per germline. Trimming stripped 1 base from V and 0 bases from J, with 12 bases between. The CDR3 spans 17 residues.

This clonotype was detected only a few times. The rearrangement uses TRBV24-1 and TRBJ2-7, with TRBD1 matching 10 bases. J gave up 0 bases and V 4 bases, and 5 bases lay outside the gene matches. Germline CDR1 is KGHDR and CDR2 is SFDVKD. The CDR3 is 16 amino acids. This CDR3 is CATSDPRDRGSYEQYF. CDR3 coding DNA: TGTGCCACCAGTGACCCTCGGGACAGGGGCTCCTACGAGCAGTACTTC.

This clonotype was seen a few times. The V and J genes are TRBV5-1 and TRBJ2-7; 8 nucleotides agree with TRBD1. The CDR3 extends over 16 amino acids. The germline CDR1 and CDR2 sequences are SGHRS and YFSETQ. After removal of 4 bases from V and 2 bases from J, the junction contained 11 bases not matched to a gene. CDR3 loop: CASSPNPDRATYEQYF. CDR3 nucleotide sequence: TGCGCCAGCAGCCCCAACCCGGACAGGGCCACCTACGAGCAGTACTTC. The whole variable domain, filled in from reference TRBV5-1 and TRBJ2-7, reads KAGVTQTPRYLIKTRGQQVTLSCSPISGHRSVSWYQQTPGQGLQFLFEYFSETQRNKGNFPGRFSGRQFSNSRSEMNVSTLELGDSALYLCASSPNPDRATYEQYFGPGTRLTVT.

There are a few counts of this clonotype. The V gene is TRBV14, the J gene TRBJ1-6, with 7 positions matching TRBD1. Trimming cost V 0 bases and J 9 bases; bases outside gene matches: 5. Germline V gene data show CDR1 as SGHDN and CDR2 as FVKESK. CDR3 length: 15 residues. DNA of the CDR3: TGTGCCAGCAGCCAAGATCCAGCAGGGGGTTCACCCCTCCACTTT. This sequence encodes CASSQDPAGGSPLHF. Full variable domain (remainder filled in from reference TRBV14 and TRBJ1-6): EAGVTQFPSHSVIEKGQTVTLRCDPISGHDNLYWYRRVMGKEIKFLLHFVKESKQDESGMPNNRFLAERTGGTYSTLKVQPAELEDSGVYFCASSQDPAGGSPLHFGNGTRLTVT.

The chain couples TRBV3-1 to TRBJ2-3; 8 positions agree with TRBD2. CDR1 and CDR2 from the germline V gene are LGHDT and YNNKEL (reference sequence). V lost 4 bases, J lost 5 bases, and 11 bases stayed unmatched. The CDR3 extends over 16 amino acids. CDR3 DNA: TGTGCCAGCAGCCTAAATTCCGGGACTAGGTTAGATACGCAGTATTTT. Encoded protein: CASSLNSGTRLDTQYF.

In its sample, this clonotype was seen a few times. The gene calls are TRBV12-3 or TRBV12-4 and TRBJ1-6; D call uncertain. There are 15 residues in the CDR3. V lost 5 bases to trimming and J lost 7 bases, with 15 bases between them. CDR3 DNA: TGTGCCAGCAGTCGATTGCAGGTGACCAATTCACCCCTCCACTTT. It specifies CASSRLQVTNSPLHF.

This clonotype has only a few counts. This sequence joins TRBV6-1 and TRBJ1-6, with a weak D call TRBD1 (5 bases). The CDR3 consists of 15 residues. The germline gives CDR1 MNHNS, CDR2 SASEGT. The V gene lost 5 bases and the J gene lost 7 bases, with 15 bases spanning the gap. In DNA form, the CDR3 reads TGTGCCAGCAGTCCCCGGGGGAGTTGGAATTCACCCCTCCACTTT. Translated: CASSPRGSWNSPLHF.

This clonotype was seen ten or more times. V is TRBV3-1 and J is TRBJ2-5; D unclear. This CDR3 comprises 13 residues. Germline CDR1 is LGHDT and CDR2 is YNNKEL (reference sequence). Trimming stripped 4 bases from V and 5 bases from J, with 11 bases between. In DNA, the CDR3 is TGTGCCAGCAGCCCATTCCCCGTGGAGACCCAGTACTTC. It is translated as CASSPFPVETQYF.

The chain couples TRBV3-1 to TRBJ2-1, with TRBD1 matching 11 bases. The V and J ends lost 2 bases and 7 bases, in that order; junction bases with no gene match: 4. The length of the CDR3 is 15 residues. Germline values: CDR1 LGHDT, CDR2 YNNKEL (reference sequence). The chain's CDR3 is CASSQSRDRGNEQFF. The CDR3 DNA reads TGTGCCAGCAGCCAAAGCCGGGACAGGGGGAATGAGCAGTTCTTC.

The V call is TRBV7-2, the J call TRBJ2-1; D not certain. V lost 3 bases and J lost 7, with 10 bases in between. Germline CDR1 and CDR2: SGHTA and FQGNSA. The CDR3 has 13 amino acids. The CDR3 coding sequence is TGTGCCAGCAGCTTCCTTTCATGGAATGAGCAGTTCTTC. This gives the protein CASSFLSWNEQFF.

This clonotype was seen a few times. V gene TRBV3-1 combines with J gene TRBJ1-1; no reliable D call. Germline CDR1 reads LGHDT; CDR2 reads YNNKEL (reference sequence). There are 16 residues in the CDR3. Trimming removed 2 bases from V and 2 bases from J, with 15 bases in between. The DNA for the CDR3 is TGTGCCAGCAGCCAACCACAGCAATACGGCAACACTGAAGCTTTCTTT. Protein sequence: CASSQPQQYGNTEAFF.

This chain links TRBV6-1 with TRBJ2-2; 7 nucleotides agree with TRBD2. Germline V gives CDR1 MNHNS, CDR2 SASEGT. This CDR3 is built from 16 residues. Trimming removed 7 bases from V and 1 base from J; junction bases left unmatched: 9. The CDR3 DNA reads TGTGCCAGCACTCGGCGGGGGAGGGGGAACACCGGGGAGCTGTTTTTT. Its translation is CASTRRGRGNTGELFF.

This clonotype was seen only a few times. The rearrangement uses TRBV10-3 and TRBJ1-1, with 7 bases matching TRBD1. V lost 9 bases, J lost 6 bases, and 10 bases stayed unmatched. Germline CDR1 ENHRY, CDR2 SYGVKD. The CDR3 covers 13 residues. The CDR3 region has the DNA TGTGCCATGGCAGGGGGGGATTCCGCTGAAGCTTTCTTT. Translation: CAMAGGDSAEAFF.

This clonotype was observed at least ten times. J is TRBJ1-2 and V is TRBV10-3; D gene unclear. Trimming removed 8 bases from V and 1 base from J, with 11 bases in between. This CDR3 is 13 amino acids long. Germline lookup yields CDR1 ENHRY and CDR2 SYGVKD. CDR3 sequence reads: CAILQTVNYGYTF. In DNA, the CDR3 is TGTGCCATCTTACAAACAGTTAACTATGGCTACACCTTC.

For the CDR3, the DNA is TGCGCCAGCAGCCCCTTGGGGGGGGCGGCAGATACGCAGTATTTT. Translating it yields CASSPLGGAADTQYF. This chain uses TRBV5-1 with TRBJ2-3, with D perhaps matching TRBD2 (7 bases). V shed 4 bases and J shed 4 bases, with 16 bases lying between them. The CDR3 contains 15 residues. Germline CDR1 is SGHRS and CDR2 is YFSETQ.

The chain recombines TRBV7-9 with TRBJ1-5; the D gene is possibly TRBD1 (6 bases). The V and J ends lost 8 bases and 5 bases respectively, with 13 bases between them. CDR1 and CDR2 (germline): SEHNR, FQNEAQ (reference sequence). This CDR3 is built from 13 residues. CDR3 bases: TGTGCCAGCTCCGGGGACATTTATCAGCCCCAGCATTTT. Protein: CASSGDIYQPQHF.

There are many counts of this clonotype. The rearrangement uses TRBV13 and TRBJ2-2; D ambiguous. The CDR3 totals 14 residues. Germline values: CDR1 PRHDT, CDR2 FYEKMQ (reference sequence). V lost 6 bases and J lost 3, with 11 bases in between. In nucleotides, the CDR3 is TGTGCCAGCAGTTCCCCCGGAGACACCGGGGAGCTGTTTTTT. It yields the protein CASSSPGDTGELFF. Full variable domain (rest looked up from reference TRBV13 and TRBJ2-2): AAGVIQSPRHLIKEKRETATLKCYPIPRHDTVYWYQQGPGQDPQFLISFYEKMQSDKGSIPDRFSAQQFSDYHSELNMSSLELGDSALYFCASSSPGDTGELFFGEGSRLTVL.

The chain combines TRBV12-3 or TRBV12-4 with TRBJ2-7; D uncertain. The V end lost 5 bases, the J end lost 8 bases, and 13 bases lay between the germline ends. The CDR3 consists of 12 residues. The CDR3: CASSPLNKKQYF. CDR3 DNA: TGTGCCAGCAGTCCCCTTAATAAGAAGCAGTACTTC.